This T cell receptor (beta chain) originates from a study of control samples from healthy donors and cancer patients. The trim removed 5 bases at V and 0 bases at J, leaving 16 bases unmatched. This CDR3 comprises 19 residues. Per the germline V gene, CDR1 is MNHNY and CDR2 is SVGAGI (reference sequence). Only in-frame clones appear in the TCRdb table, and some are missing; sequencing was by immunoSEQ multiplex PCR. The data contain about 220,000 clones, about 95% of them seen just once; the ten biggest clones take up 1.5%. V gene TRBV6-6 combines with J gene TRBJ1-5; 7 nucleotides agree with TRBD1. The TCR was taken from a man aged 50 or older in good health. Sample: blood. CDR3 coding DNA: TGTGCCAGCAGTCCCCATCTACAGGGGATGGCGGCTAGCAATCAGCCCCAGCATTTT. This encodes CASSPHLQGMAASNQPQHF.